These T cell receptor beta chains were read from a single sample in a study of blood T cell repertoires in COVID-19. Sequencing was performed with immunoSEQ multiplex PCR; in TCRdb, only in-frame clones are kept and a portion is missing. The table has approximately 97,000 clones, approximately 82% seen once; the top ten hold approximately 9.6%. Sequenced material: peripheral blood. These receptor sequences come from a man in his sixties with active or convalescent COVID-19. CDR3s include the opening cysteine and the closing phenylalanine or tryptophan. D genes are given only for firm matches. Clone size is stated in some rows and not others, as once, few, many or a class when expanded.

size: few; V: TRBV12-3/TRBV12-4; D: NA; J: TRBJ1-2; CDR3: CASSPRGGRYTF; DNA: TGTGCCAGCAGTCCCCGCGGGGGCCGATACACCTTC
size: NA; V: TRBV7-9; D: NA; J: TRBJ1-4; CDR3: CASSLGQGSKTTNEKLFF; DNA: TGTGCCAGCAGCTTAGGGCAGGGATCGAAAACAACTAATGAAAAACTGTTTTTT
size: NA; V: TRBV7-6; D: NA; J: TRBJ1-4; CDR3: CATRPLGGLFF; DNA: TGTGCCACCAGACCCTTGGGGGGGCTGTTTTTT
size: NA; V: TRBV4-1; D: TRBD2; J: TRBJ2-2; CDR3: CASSQPGILAGGPGELFF; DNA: TGCGCCAGCAGCCAACCGGGGATACTAGCGGGAGGGCCCGGGGAGCTGTTTTTT
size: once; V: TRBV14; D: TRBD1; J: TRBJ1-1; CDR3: CASSQDMTGYTEAFF; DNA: TGTGCCAGCAGCCAAGATATGACAGGGTACACTGAAGCTTTCTTT
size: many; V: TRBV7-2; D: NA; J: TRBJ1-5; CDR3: CASSLGWDKHQPQHF; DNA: TGTGCCAGCAGCTTAGGGTGGGACAAGCATCAGCCCCAGCATTTT
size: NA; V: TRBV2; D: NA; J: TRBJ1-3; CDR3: CASSDPGSENTIYF; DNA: TGTGCCAGCAGTGATCCGGGAAGTGAAAACACCATATATTTT
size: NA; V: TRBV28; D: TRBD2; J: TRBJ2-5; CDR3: CASSPPTSGRGETQYF; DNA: TGTGCCAGCAGTCCCCCGACTAGCGGGAGAGGGGAGACCCAGTACTTC
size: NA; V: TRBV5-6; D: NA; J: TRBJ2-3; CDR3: CASSLERGMSTDTQYF; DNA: TGTGCCAGCAGCTTGGAGAGAGGGATGAGCACAGATACGCAGTATTTT
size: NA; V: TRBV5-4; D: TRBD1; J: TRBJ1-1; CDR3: CASSMGQGGGAFF; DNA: TGTGCCAGCAGCATGGGACAGGGAGGTGGAGCTTTCTTT
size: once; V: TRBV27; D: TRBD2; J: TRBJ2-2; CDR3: CASSLSSGGTGELFF; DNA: TGTGCCAGCAGTTTATCATCGGGAGGGACCGGGGAGCTGTTTTTT
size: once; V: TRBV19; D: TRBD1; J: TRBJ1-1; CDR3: CASSISPGGPEAFF; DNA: TGTGCCAGTAGTATATCCCCAGGGGGCCCTGAAGCTTTCTTT
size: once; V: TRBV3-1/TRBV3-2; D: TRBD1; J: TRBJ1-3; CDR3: CASSQLAGGHPGNTIYF; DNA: TGTGCCAGCAGCCAATTGGCAGGGGGTCATCCGGGAAACACCATATATTTT
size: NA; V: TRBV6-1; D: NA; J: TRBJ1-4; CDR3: CASSEHTANEKLFF; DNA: TGTGCCAGCAGTGAGCATACGGCTAATGAAAAACTGTTTTTT
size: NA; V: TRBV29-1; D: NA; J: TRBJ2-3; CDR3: CSVVKSLGGDTQYF; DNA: TGCAGCGTTGTTAAGTCTCTAGGGGGAGATACGCAGTATTTT
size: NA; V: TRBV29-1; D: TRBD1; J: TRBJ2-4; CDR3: CSVEKGQGVPKNIQYF; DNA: TGCAGCGTTGAAAAAGGACAGGGGGTCCCCAAAAACATTCAGTACTTC
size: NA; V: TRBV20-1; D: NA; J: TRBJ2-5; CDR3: CSASLGLQETQYF; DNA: TGCAGTGCTAGTTTAGGACTACAAGAGACCCAGTACTTC
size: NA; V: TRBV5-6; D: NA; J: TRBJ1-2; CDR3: CASSLGQASYGYTF; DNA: TGTGCCAGCAGCTTGGGACAGGCCTCCTATGGCTACACCTTC
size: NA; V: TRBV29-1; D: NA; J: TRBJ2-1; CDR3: CSVAPLTGYNEQFF; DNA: TGCAGCGTTGCCCCCCTGACAGGATACAATGAGCAGTTCTTC
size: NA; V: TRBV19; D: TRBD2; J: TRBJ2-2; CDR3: CASIGTGLSSGSTGELFF; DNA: TGTGCCAGTATAGGGACAGGCCTCTCTAGCGGGAGCACCGGGGAGCTGTTTTTT
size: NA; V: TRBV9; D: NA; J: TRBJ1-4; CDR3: CASRGLDEKLFF; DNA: TGTGCCAGCAGGGGCTTGGATGAAAAACTGTTTTTT
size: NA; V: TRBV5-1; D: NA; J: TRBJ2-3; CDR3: CASSLSGGQEDTQYF; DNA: TGCGCCAGCAGCTTGTCAGGGGGGCAGGAAGATACGCAGTATTTT
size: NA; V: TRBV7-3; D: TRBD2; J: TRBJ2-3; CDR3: CASSPGLGSTDTRYF; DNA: TGTGCCAGCAGTCCAGGACTAGGGAGCACAGATACGCGGTATTTT
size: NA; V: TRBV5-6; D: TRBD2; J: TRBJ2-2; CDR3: CASSFGTSGRRRGGELFF; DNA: TGTGCCAGCAGCTTCGGGACTAGCGGGAGGAGACGCGGCGGGGAGCTGTTTTTT
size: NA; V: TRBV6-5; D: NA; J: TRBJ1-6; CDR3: CASRPSGTIGSPLHF; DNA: TGTGCCAGCAGACCTTCCGGGACAATAGGTTCACCCCTCCACTTT
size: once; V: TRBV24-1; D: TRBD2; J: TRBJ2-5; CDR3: CATSGTSGEETQYF; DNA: TGTGCCACCTCCGGGACTAGCGGGGAAGAGACCCAGTACTTC
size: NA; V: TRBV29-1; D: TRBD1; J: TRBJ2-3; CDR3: CSVVQGVGTDTQYF; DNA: TGCAGCGTAGTCCAGGGGGTCGGCACAGATACGCAGTATTTT
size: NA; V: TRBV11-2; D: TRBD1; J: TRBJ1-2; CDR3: CASSSTGGTSYGYTF; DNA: TGTGCCAGCAGCTCTACAGGGGGCACAAGTTATGGCTACACCTTC
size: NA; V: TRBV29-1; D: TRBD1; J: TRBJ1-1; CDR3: CSAHVSGQMNTEAFF; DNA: TGCAGCGCCCATGTCTCGGGACAGATGAACACTGAAGCTTTCTTT
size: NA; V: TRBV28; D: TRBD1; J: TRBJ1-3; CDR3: CASRTTLGQPGNTIYF; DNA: TGTGCCAGCAGGACTACCCTGGGACAGCCTGGAAACACCATATATTTT
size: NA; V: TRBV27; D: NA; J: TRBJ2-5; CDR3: CASSLFAHGPNQETQYF; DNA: TGTGCCAGCAGTTTATTCGCCCACGGTCCGAACCAAGAGACCCAGTACTTC
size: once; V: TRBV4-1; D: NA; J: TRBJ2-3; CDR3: CASSQDQSTDTQYF; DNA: TGCGCCAGCAGCCAAGATCAGAGCACAGATACGCAGTATTTT
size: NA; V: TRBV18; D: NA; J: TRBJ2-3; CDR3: CASSRDLTEAQYF; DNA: TGTGCCAGCTCGCGGGACCTCACAGAAGCGCAGTATTTT
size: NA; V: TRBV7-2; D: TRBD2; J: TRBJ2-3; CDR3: CALARDYLSTDTQYF; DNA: TGTGCCCTCGCCCGGGACTACCTAAGCACAGATACGCAGTATTTT
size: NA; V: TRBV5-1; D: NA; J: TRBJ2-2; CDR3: CASSLGVRGAGELFF; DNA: TGCGCCAGCAGTCTCGGGGTCCGGGGAGCCGGGGAGCTGTTTTTT
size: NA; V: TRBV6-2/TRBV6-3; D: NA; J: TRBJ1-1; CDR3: CASSRRQLNTEAFF; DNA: TGTGCCAGCAGTCGTAGACAGTTGAACACTGAAGCTTTCTTT
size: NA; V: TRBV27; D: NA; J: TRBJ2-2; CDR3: CASSFWASSTGELFF; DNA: TGTGCCAGCAGTTTTTGGGCCTCGAGCACCGGGGAGCTGTTTTTT
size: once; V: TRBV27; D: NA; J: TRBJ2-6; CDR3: CASSLGAGGANVLTF; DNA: TGTGCCAGCAGTTTGGGGGCTGGTGGGGCCAACGTCCTGACTTTC
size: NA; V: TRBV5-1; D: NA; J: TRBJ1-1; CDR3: CASSLEGGDTEAFF; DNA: TGCGCCAGCAGCTTGGAGGGAGGAGACACTGAAGCTTTCTTT
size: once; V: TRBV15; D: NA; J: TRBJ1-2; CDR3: CATSPGEGAYGYTF; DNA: TGTGCCACCAGCCCAGGGGAGGGAGCCTATGGCTACACCTTC